These 24 T cell receptor beta chains were sequenced from one sample in a study of blood T cell repertoires in COVID-19. The repertoire was sequenced with immunoSEQ multiplex PCR; TCRdb's copy has only in-frame clones and lacks some. The sample holds some 200,000 clones, more than 80% seen once. Sequencing used PBMCs or T cells enriched from blood (not recorded which). These TCRs come from a man between 40 and 49 years old who had recovered from COVID-19.

The rearrangement uses TRBV5-1 and TRBJ2-2, with D possibly TRBD2 on 6 matching bases. V was shortened by 2 bases and J by 0 bases, with 14 bases between the two germline ends. CDR3 size: 17 residues. Germline CDR1 reads SGHRS; CDR2 reads YFSETQ. The CDR3 protein is CASSFLGGGSNTGELFF. CDR3 sequence (DNA): TGCGCCAGCAGCTTCCTCGGTGGGGGGTCGAACACCGGGGAGCTGTTTTTT.

This clone was seen only a few times. The V call is TRBV2, the J call TRBJ2-5, with D perhaps TRBD2 (5 bases). Trimming removed 6 bases from V and 7 bases from J, with 18 bases in between. This CDR3 has 14 residues. The germline CDR1 and CDR2 sequences are SNHLY and FYNNEI. The CDR3 DNA reads as TGTGCCAGCAGCCCCGGACCCCGCAGCGGGACCCAGTACTTC. Encoded protein: CASSPGPRSGTQYF.

This clone was found once. This chain joins TRBV5-1 and TRBJ2-7; unclear D gene. CDR1 SGHRS and CDR2 YFSETQ come from the germline V gene. There are 12 residues in the CDR3. Trimming removed 3 bases from V and 6 bases from J, with 10 bases in between. This CDR3 is CASSSSQFEQYF. The CDR3 DNA reads as TGCGCCAGCAGCTCCTCCCAGTTCGAGCAGTACTTC.

This chain connects TRBV7-8 to TRBJ1-5; 9 bases align to TRBD1. This CDR3 is built from 14 residues. CDR1 is SGHVS, CDR2 FQNEAQ, per germline. V shed 4 bases and J 3 bases; nucleotides not matched to a gene: 1. The CDR3 bases are TGTGCCAGCAGCTGGACAGGGGTCAATCAGCCCCAGCATTTT. It translates to CASSWTGVNQPQHF.

Points on this clone: Different DNA sequences within this sample yield the same CDR3. This chain joins TRBV5-1 and TRBJ1-2; perhaps TRBD1 as D (6 bases). The CDR3 sequence is 14 residues long. V gave up 0 bases and J gave up 2 bases, with 8 bases separating them. Germline assignment: CDR1 SGHRS and CDR2 YFSETQ. The CDR3 is CASSLVQGNYGYTF. The CDR3 DNA reads as TGCGCCAGCAGCTTGGTACAGGGAAACTATGGCTACACCTTC.

The chain uses TRBV5-6 and TRBJ2-7; maybe TRBD2 (6 bases). CDR1 and CDR2 from the germline V gene are SGHDT and YYEEEE. The CDR3 loop spans 14 amino acids. The V gene lost 0 bases and the J gene lost 6 bases, with 13 bases spanning the gap. The chain's CDR3 is CASSLEGWGGEQYF. CDR3 sequence (DNA): TGTGCCAGCAGCTTGGAGGGATGGGGAGGCGAGCAGTACTTC.

The rearrangement joins TRBV7-8 to TRBJ2-7, with D perhaps matching TRBD1 (6 bases). The CDR3 is made up of 15 amino acids. Germline V lookup: CDR1 SGHVS, CDR2 FQNEAQ. V gave up 5 bases and J gave up 0 bases, with 14 bases separating them. DNA of the CDR3: TGTGCCAGCAGCCCCGACAGGACATTCTCCTACGAGCAGTACTTC. Amino acids: CASSPDRTFSYEQYF.

V and J are TRBV18 and TRBJ1-5, with D hard to call. Germline V gene data show CDR1 as KGHSH and CDR2 as LQKENI. The CDR3 length is 16 residues. V lost 3 bases and J lost 0, with 12 bases in between. The CDR3 DNA follows: TGTGCCAGCTCACCTGGGCCACGAAATAGCAATCAGCCCCAGCATTTT. This sequence encodes CASSPGPRNSNQPQHF. Drawing the rest from reference TRBV18 and TRBJ1-5, the complete variable domain is NAGVMQNPRHLVRRRGQEARLRCSPMKGHSHVYWYRQLPEEGLKFMVYLQKENIIDESGMPKERFSAEFPKEGPSILRIQQVVRGDSAAYFCASSPGPRNSNQPQHFGDGTRLSIL.

This clone appeared a single time. This chain joins TRBV27 and TRBJ2-5, with a weak D call TRBD2 (6 bases). This CDR3 spans 11 amino acids. Germline lookup yields CDR1 MNHEY and CDR2 SMNVEV (reference sequence). V lost 8 bases, J lost 9 bases, and 13 bases lay in between. CDR3 in DNA: TGTGCCAGCGCTACTGGAGGGTCCCAGTACTTC. Its protein is CASATGGSQYF.

This chain's CDR3 is CASSFFAGSVDNYGYTF. In DNA, the CDR3 is TGTGCCAGTAGTTTTTTCGCAGGGTCGGTCGATAACTATGGCTACACCTTC. V and J are TRBV19 and TRBJ1-2, with a possible D match to TRBD1 (5 bases). Trimming stripped 5 bases from V and 1 base from J, with 20 bases between. There are 17 residues in the CDR3. Germline CDR1 and CDR2: LNHDA and SQIVND (reference sequence).

The V call is TRBV2, the J call TRBJ1-5; D not resolved. CDR3 length: 15 residues. Trimming cost V 7 bases and J 2 bases, with 15 bases left between them. CDR1 and CDR2 (germline): SNHLY, FYNNEI. CDR3 sequence reads: CASTEGNVRNQPQHF. The CDR3 nucleotides read TGTGCCAGCACCGAGGGAAACGTCCGCAATCAGCCCCAGCATTTT.

The V call is TRBV9, the J call TRBJ2-3, with TRBD2 matching over 14 bases. Trimming removed 3 bases from V and 3 bases from J; junction bases left unmatched: 9. The CDR3 covers 18 residues. Germline V gene data show CDR1 as SGDLS and CDR2 as YYNGEE. CDR3 DNA: TGTGCCAGCAGCGGGTTAGGGACTAGCGGGAGTGGAACAGATACGCAGTATTTT. This gives the protein CASSGLGTSGSGTDTQYF.

The chain combines TRBV11-3 with TRBJ2-3; 7 nucleotides agree with TRBD1. Looked up from germline, CDR1 is SGHNT and CDR2 is YENEEA. V shed 5 bases, J shed 7 bases, and the junction held 6 bases outside the gene matches. This CDR3 has 13 residues. CDR3 residues: CASSHRDSYTQYF. CDR3 nucleotides: TGTGCCAGCAGCCACAGGGACAGTTATACGCAGTATTTT.

In this sample, this clone turned up once. V gene TRBV12-3 or TRBV12-4 combines with J gene TRBJ1-1; TRBD1 matches at 9 bases. After removal of 7 bases from V and 9 bases from J, the junction contained 6 bases not matched to a gene. This CDR3 spans 12 amino acids. The CDR3 bases are TGTGCCAGCAATAAGGACAGGGGCCAAGCTTTCTTT. It yields the protein CASNKDRGQAFF.

The chain recombines TRBV9 with TRBJ1-1; TRBD1 matches 7 bases. This CDR3 is 15 amino acids long. Germline V gene lookup returns CDR1 SGDLS and CDR2 YYNGEE. V was pared by 3 bases and J by 0 bases, with 5 bases of the junction left unmatched. CDR3 residues: CASSDSRGVNTEAFF. The CDR3 DNA follows: TGTGCCAGCAGCGACAGCAGGGGGGTGAACACTGAAGCTTTCTTT.

The rearrangement joins TRBV30 to TRBJ1-2, with D possibly matching TRBD1 (6 bases). The CDR3 sequence is 15 residues long. Between the trimmed V and J ends, which lost 0 bases and 4 bases, there was a span of 15 bases. Per the germline V gene, CDR1 is GTSNPN and CDR2 is SVGIG (reference sequence). The DNA for the CDR3 is TGTGCCTGGAGTGTGTGGACAGCGCGACTCTATGGCTACACCTTC. It codes for CAWSVWTARLYGYTF.

The chain employs TRBV4-1 and TRBJ2-6; 8 bases agree with TRBD2. The CDR3 covers 16 residues. CDR1 is MGHRA, CDR2 YSYEKL, per germline. V trimming: 2 bases; J trimming: 2 bases; junction bases outside the gene matches: 2. The CDR3 coding sequence is TGCGCCAGCAGCCAAAGCGGGGGCGCTGGGGCCAACGTCCTGACTTTC. It specifies CASSQSGGAGANVLTF.

A single count supports this clone. This sequence joins TRBV18 and TRBJ1-4, with D unclear. The CDR3 runs to 12 residues. Trimming took 2 bases from V and 5 from J, leaving 3 bases between them. Germline lookup yields CDR1 KGHSH and CDR2 LQKENI. The CDR3 DNA reads TGTGCCAGCTCACCAGAGAATGAAAAACTGTTTTTT. It codes for CASSPENEKLFF.

The chain uses TRBV5-1 and TRBJ2-2; 7 nucleotides agree with TRBD1. Trimming cost V 2 bases and J 7 bases; bases outside gene matches: 11. CDR1 is SGHRS and CDR2 is YFSETQ in the germline V gene. CDR3 length: 16 amino acids. The chain's CDR3 is CASSLDIGTVSGELFF. CDR3 DNA: TGCGCCAGCAGCTTAGACATCGGGACAGTTAGCGGGGAGCTGTTTTTT.

The chain uses TRBV28 and TRBJ1-1; D remains ambiguous. The germline V gene has CDR1 MDHEN and CDR2 SYDVKM. V was clipped by 8 bases and J by 10 bases, with 5 bases between them. This CDR3 is built from 8 residues. CDR3 nucleotide sequence: TGTGCCAGCGGAGGAGCTTTCTTT. It translates to CASGGAFF.

This clone is medium-sized by share. The CDR3: CASSMELEEAGELFF. Here the CDR3 DNA reads TGTGCCAGTAGTATGGAACTAGAGGAGGCCGGGGAGCTGTTTTTT. The rearrangement uses TRBV19 and TRBJ2-2; tentative D call: TRBD2 (5 bases). V gave up 3 bases and J gave up 6 bases, with 14 bases separating them. CDR3 length: 15 amino acids. The germline V gene has CDR1 LNHDA and CDR2 SQIVND (reference sequence).

V gene TRBV6-1 combines with J gene TRBJ2-4; tentatively, D is TRBD2 (5 bases). V shed 2 bases and J shed 2 bases, with 13 bases lying between them. The CDR3 runs 16 residues. From germline, CDR1 is MNHNS and CDR2 SASEGT. CDR3 protein: CASSERSLGTKNIQYF. For the CDR3, the DNA is TGTGCCAGCAGTGAACGAAGTCTCGGGACCAAAAACATTCAGTACTTC.

This clone occurred once. V gene TRBV10-3 combines with J gene TRBJ1-4, with D possibly TRBD1 on 5 matching bases. Germline CDR1 reads ENHRY; CDR2 reads SYGVKD. This CDR3 comprises 12 residues. Deletions cut 8 bases from V and 3 bases from J, with 7 bases between. Here the CDR3 reads CAIGQANEKLFF. CDR3 sequence (DNA): TGTGCCATCGGACAAGCTAATGAAAAACTGTTTTTT.

The chain joins TRBV6-5 to TRBJ1-1; no firm D call. CDR3 length: 14 amino acids. The ends were cut back, 5 bases at V and 0 bases at J, with 10 bases in the middle. Germline lookup yields CDR1 MNHEY and CDR2 SVGAGI. CDR3 sequence (DNA): TGTGCCAGCAGTCGCCCGGAGTTGAACACTGAAGCTTTCTTT. Translated, it gives CASSRPELNTEAFF.